A selection of T cell receptor beta chains follows, all from one sample in a study of T cell clones after liver transplantation. Using immunoSEQ multiplex PCR, the repertoire was profiled, and TCRdb retains in-frame clones only, with some absent. The sample gives about 51,000 clones, 85% to 90% of which show up once; approximately 15% is in the top ten. This sample comprised CD8+ T cells from blood, obtained 12 months after liver transplant. These receptors came from a human patient who received a liver transplant. A share of the T cells may be of graft donor origin. The CDR3 runs from the conserved cysteine through the conserved F or W. D genes are given only for firm matches. Clone size is not always given. Where it is, it says once, few, many or a class for expanded clones.

V	size	D	J	CDR3	DNA
TRBV7-2	-	-	TRBJ1-3	CASSPGLYSGNTIYF	TGTGCCAGCAGCCCCGGACTGTACTCTGGAAACACCATATATTTT
TRBV30	-	-	TRBJ2-2	CAWNPAFVVTGELFF	TGTGCCTGGAATCCCGCCTTTGTGGTCACCGGGGAGCTGTTTTTT
TRBV19	-	TRBD1	TRBJ2-7	CASSMAGGSYEQYF	TGTGCCAGTAGTATGGCAGGGGGCTCCTACGAGCAGTACTTC
TRBV4-1	-	-	TRBJ1-1	CASSQDSAGATEAFF	TGCGCCAGCAGCCAAGATTCGGCAGGGGCCACTGAAGCTTTCTTT
TRBV7-6	-	-	TRBJ1-3	CASSYHGEGATGNTIYF	TGTGCCAGCAGCTACCACGGGGAAGGGGCGACCGGAAACACCATATATTTT
TRBV29-1	-	-	TRBJ2-7	CSVGDTSYEQYF	TGCAGCGTTGGGGACACCTCCTACGAGCAGTACTTC
TRBV6-5	-	-	TRBJ2-7	CASSYSLGQYEQYF	TGTGCCAGCAGTTACTCCCTGGGGCAATACGAGCAGTACTTC
TRBV6-5	-	-	TRBJ2-2	CASTAVTGELFF	TGTGCCAGCACCGCGGTTACCGGGGAGCTGTTTTTT
TRBV6-6	-	-	TRBJ2-2	CASSFPGGGELFF	TGTGCCAGCAGTTTCCCTGGGGGCGGGGAGCTGTTTTTT
TRBV7-9	-	-	TRBJ2-5	CASSLRVGQETQYF	TGTGCCAGCAGCCTTAGGGTAGGCCAAGAGACCCAGTACTTC
TRBV9	-	TRBD2	TRBJ2-3	CASSTGTSGRDTQYF	TGTGCCAGCAGCACCGGGACTAGCGGGAGGGATACGCAGTATTTT
TRBV7-9	-	TRBD1	TRBJ2-2	CASSGTGQVNTGELFF	TGTGCCAGCAGTGGAACGGGACAGGTGAACACCGGGGAGCTGTTTTTT
TRBV27	once	TRBD1	TRBJ1-5	CASSLQGAGNQPQHF	TGTGCCAGCAGTTTACAGGGGGCTGGTAATCAGCCCCAGCATTTT
TRBV7-9	-	TRBD2	TRBJ2-3	CASSLQGPEDGGTDTQYF	TGTGCCAGCAGCTTACAGGGCCCCGAGGACGGGGGGACAGATACGCAGTATTTT
TRBV19	once	TRBD1	TRBJ2-7	CASSTGQGAASGEQYF	TGTGCCAGTAGTACCGGACAGGGGGCGGCTTCAGGCGAGCAGTACTTC
TRBV5-4	-	TRBD2	TRBJ2-5	CASSLAPGGEETQYF	TGTGCCAGCAGCTTGGCACCGGGAGGGGAAGAGACCCAGTACTTC
TRBV5-6	-	TRBD2	TRBJ2-7	CASSFSSGLAYHEQYF	TGTGCCAGCAGCTTCAGTTCGGGACTAGCGTACCACGAGCAGTACTTC
TRBV19	-	-	TRBJ2-7	CASSIGPGSLYEQYF	TGTGCCAGTAGTATAGGGCCAGGCTCCCTCTACGAGCAGTACTTC
TRBV27	-	-	TRBJ1-5	CASSFRRGNQPQHF	TGTGCCAGCAGTTTTCGCAGGGGCAATCAGCCCCAGCATTTT
TRBV9	-	-	TRBJ2-3	CASSVVTRLGADTQYF	TGTGCCAGCAGCGTAGTAACTAGACTCGGTGCAGATACGCAGTATTTT
TRBV4-1	once	TRBD2	TRBJ2-7	CASSSSEGLAAYEQYF	TGCGCCAGCAGCTCCTCAGAGGGACTAGCGGCCTACGAGCAGTACTTC
TRBV27	-	-	TRBJ2-7	CASSLSGRANEQYF	TGTGCCAGCAGTTTATCGGGCAGGGCTAACGAGCAGTACTTC